The entry below describes one T cell receptor (beta chain). Its antigen is currently unknown. TCRdb redid the calling of the RT-PCR reads with MiXCR, one entry per CDR3 protein. Among roughly 290,000 distinct CDR3 sequences listed, just over 20% were seen once. The data were taken from a study of response to subunit inactivated influenza vaccine. Whole-study results and caveats: Every seasonal influenza vaccination brings in few new T cells, the authors suggested.

Germline CDR1 and CDR2: DFQATT and SNEGSKA (reference sequence). This CDR3 is 14 amino acids long. With 6 bases removed from V and 2 bases from J, the gap between germline ends came to 14 bases. Sequencing used PBMCs from blood, obtained 21 months after vaccination. The chain joins TRBV20-1 to TRBJ2-1, with a possible D match to TRBD2 (5 bases). The source is a man aged 50 to 69 who received an inactivated influenza vaccine. The CDR3 nucleotides are TGCAGTGCCCCTGTTGGGAGCCCCTACAATGAGCAGTTCTTC. It encodes CSAPVGSPYNEQFF.